This entry describes one T cell receptor (beta chain). Its target is not known. The data originate from a study of early stage breast cancer tumors. As for the study in general: Average read coverage per sample was 7.5 to 10-fold.

The CDR3 has 11 residues. Looked up from germline, CDR1 is SGHDN and CDR2 is FVKESK. V was trimmed by 3 bases and J by 4 bases, leaving 4 bases between them. Assay: immunoSEQ multiplex PCR; the TCRdb copy retains only in-frame clones and omits some. The table includes fewer than 80,000 clones, approximately 80% detected once. Study-level points and caveats: Most shared enriched TCRB sequences were commonly generated ones. Tumors had around 2.3-fold higher T cell density than normal breast. In most of the 16 patients, blood comparison separated tumor from normal breast.

The sequenced material came from blood. The rearrangement links TRBV14 to TRBJ2-7; no firm D call. This clonotype was sampled from a middle-aged person with breast cancer. The CDR3, as DNA: TGTGCCAGCAGCCAGGGTTACGAGCAGTACTTC. It translates to CASSQGYEQYF. The full variable domain, in which reference TRBV14 and TRBJ2-7 provide the parts outside the CDR3, is EAGVTQFPSHSVIEKGQTVTLRCDPISGHDNLYWYRRVMGKEIKFLLHFVKESKQDESGMPNNRFLAERTGGTYSTLKVQPAELEDSGVYFCASSQGYEQYFGPGTRLTVT.